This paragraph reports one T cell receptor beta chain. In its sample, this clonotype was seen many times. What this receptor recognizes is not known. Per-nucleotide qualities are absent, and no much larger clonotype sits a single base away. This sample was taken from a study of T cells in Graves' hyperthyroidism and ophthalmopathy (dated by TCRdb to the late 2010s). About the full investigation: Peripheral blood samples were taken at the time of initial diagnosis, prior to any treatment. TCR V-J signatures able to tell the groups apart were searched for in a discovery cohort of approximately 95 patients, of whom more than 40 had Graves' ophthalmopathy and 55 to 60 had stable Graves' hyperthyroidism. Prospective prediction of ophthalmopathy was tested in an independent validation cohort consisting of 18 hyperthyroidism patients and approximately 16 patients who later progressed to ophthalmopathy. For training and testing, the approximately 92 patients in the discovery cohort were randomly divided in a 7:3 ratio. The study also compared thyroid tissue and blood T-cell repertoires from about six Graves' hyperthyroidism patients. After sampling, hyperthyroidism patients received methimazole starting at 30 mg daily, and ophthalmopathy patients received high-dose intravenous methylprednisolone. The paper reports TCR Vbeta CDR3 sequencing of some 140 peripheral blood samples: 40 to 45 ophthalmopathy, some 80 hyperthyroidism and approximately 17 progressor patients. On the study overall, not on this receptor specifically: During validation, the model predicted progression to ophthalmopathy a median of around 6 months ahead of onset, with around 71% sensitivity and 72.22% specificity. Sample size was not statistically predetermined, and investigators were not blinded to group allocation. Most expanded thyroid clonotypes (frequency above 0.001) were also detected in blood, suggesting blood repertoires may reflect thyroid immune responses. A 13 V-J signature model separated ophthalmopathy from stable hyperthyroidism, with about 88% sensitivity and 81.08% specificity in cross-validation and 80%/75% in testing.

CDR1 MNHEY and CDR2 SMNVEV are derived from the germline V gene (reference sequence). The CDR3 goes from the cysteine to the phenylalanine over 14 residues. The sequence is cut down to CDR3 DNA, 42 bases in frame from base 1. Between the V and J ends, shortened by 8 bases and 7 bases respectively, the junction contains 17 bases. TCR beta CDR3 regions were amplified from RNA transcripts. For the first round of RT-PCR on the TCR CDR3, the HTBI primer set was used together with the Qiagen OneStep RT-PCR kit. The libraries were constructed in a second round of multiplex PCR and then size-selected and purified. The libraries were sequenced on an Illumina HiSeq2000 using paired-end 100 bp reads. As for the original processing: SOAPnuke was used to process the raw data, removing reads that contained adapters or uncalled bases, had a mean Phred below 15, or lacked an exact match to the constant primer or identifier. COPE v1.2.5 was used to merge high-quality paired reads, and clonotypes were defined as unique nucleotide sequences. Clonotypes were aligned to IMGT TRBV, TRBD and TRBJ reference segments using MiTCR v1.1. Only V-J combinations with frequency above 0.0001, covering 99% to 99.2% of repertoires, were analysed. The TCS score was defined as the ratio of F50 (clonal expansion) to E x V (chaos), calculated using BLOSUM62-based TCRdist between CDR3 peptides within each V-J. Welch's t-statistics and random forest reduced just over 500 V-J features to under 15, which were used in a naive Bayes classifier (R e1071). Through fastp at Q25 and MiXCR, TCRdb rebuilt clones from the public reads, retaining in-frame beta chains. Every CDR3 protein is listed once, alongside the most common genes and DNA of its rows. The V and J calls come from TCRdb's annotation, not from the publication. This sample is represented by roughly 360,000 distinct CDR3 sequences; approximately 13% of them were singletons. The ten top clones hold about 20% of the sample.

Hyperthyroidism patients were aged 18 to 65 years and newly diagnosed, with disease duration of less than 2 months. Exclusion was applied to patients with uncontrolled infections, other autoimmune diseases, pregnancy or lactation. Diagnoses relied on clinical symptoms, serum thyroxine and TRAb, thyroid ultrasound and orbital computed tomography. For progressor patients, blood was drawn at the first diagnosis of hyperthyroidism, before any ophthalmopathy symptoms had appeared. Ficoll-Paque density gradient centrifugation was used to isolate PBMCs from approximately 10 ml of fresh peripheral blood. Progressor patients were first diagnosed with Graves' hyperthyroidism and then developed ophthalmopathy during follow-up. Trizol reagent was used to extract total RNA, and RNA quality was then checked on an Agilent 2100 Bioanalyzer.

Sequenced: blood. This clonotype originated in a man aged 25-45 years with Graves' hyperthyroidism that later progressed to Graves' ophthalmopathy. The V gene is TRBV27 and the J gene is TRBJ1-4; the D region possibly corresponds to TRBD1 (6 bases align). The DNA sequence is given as TGTGCCAGCTCAACATTGGGACAAGGTGAAAAACTGTTTTTT. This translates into CASSTLGQGEKLFF.